The rows below give T cell receptor beta chains drawn from one sample of a study of response to subunit inactivated influenza vaccine. From the RT-PCR reads, TCRdb called clonotypes with MiXCR, one entry per CDR3 protein. Of approximately 700,000 distinct CDR3 sequences in the sample, 11% to 15% were seen once. The sequencing used PBMCs from blood, collected approximately 15 days before vaccination. The receptors here all came from a man between 45 and 60 years old who received an inactivated influenza vaccine. CDR3s include the opening cysteine and the closing phenylalanine or tryptophan. Each record gives: clone size, D gene, J gene, V gene, CDR3 DNA, CDR3 protein. The D gene is left open where the match is weak. Clone size is not always given. Where it is, it says once, few, many or a class for expanded clones.

clone size: few
D gene: TRBD1
J gene: TRBJ1-2
V gene: TRBV7-6
CDR3 DNA: TGTGCCAGCAGCCCTTTCCCCCCCCAGACAGGGGTGAAGTATGGCTACACCTTC
CDR3 protein: CASSPFPPQTGVKYGYTF

clone size: .
D gene: TRBD2
J gene: TRBJ2-5
V gene: TRBV7-2
CDR3 DNA: TGTGCCAGCAGCCCTAGCCCCTTGACTAGCGGGAGGGAGACCCAGTACTTC
CDR3 protein: CASSPSPLTSGRETQYF

clone size: few
D gene: .
J gene: TRBJ2-7
V gene: TRBV27
CDR3 DNA: TGTGCCAGCAGTCTTAGTTGGGGCATTAACTACGAGCAGTACTTC
CDR3 protein: CASSLSWGINYEQYF

clone size: few
D gene: TRBD2
J gene: TRBJ2-4
V gene: TRBV18
CDR3 DNA: TGTGCCAGCTCACCAGGGCAGGGAGGGGACATTCAGTACTTC
CDR3 protein: CASSPGQGGDIQYF

clone size: .
D gene: TRBD2
J gene: TRBJ2-3
V gene: TRBV29-1
CDR3 DNA: TGCAGCGTGGTGTGGACTAGCGTCACAGATACGCAGTATTTT
CDR3 protein: CSVVWTSVTDTQYF

clone size: few
D gene: .
J gene: TRBJ2-1
V gene: TRBV7-8
CDR3 DNA: TGTGCCAGCAGCAGGGGGAGGCAGAGCGATGAGCAGTTCTTC
CDR3 protein: CASSRGRQSDEQFF

clone size: many
D gene: .
J gene: TRBJ2-1
V gene: TRBV29-1
CDR3 DNA: TGCAGCGTTGAAGGACGTTGGCAGGGTGATGAGCAGTTCTTC
CDR3 protein: CSVEGRWQGDEQFF

clone size: .
D gene: TRBD2
J gene: TRBJ2-1
V gene: TRBV7-2
CDR3 DNA: TGTGCCAGCAGCGTTTTGGGGAGGGCCGCTCGAGATGAGCAGTTCTTC
CDR3 protein: CASSVLGRAARDEQFF

clone size: .
D gene: .
J gene: TRBJ2-7
V gene: TRBV29-1
CDR3 DNA: TGCAGCGTCGTGAGTGGGGCCTACGAGCAGTACTTC
CDR3 protein: CSVVSGAYEQYF

clone size: many
D gene: .
J gene: TRBJ2-1
V gene: TRBV5-1
CDR3 DNA: TGCGCCAGCAGCGAGGGACAATACGGCAATGAGCAGTTCTTC
CDR3 protein: CASSEGQYGNEQFF

clone size: few
D gene: .
J gene: TRBJ2-1
V gene: TRBV12-3/TRBV12-4
CDR3 DNA: TGTGCCAGCAGACTGGGCATGACTGAGTGGCAGTTCTTC
CDR3 protein: CASRLGMTEWQFF

clone size: .
D gene: .
J gene: TRBJ1-1
V gene: TRBV19
CDR3 DNA: TGTGCCAGTAGTAACACAAGAGCTACTGAAGCTTTCTTT
CDR3 protein: CASSNTRATEAFF

clone size: many
D gene: TRBD1
J gene: TRBJ2-1
V gene: TRBV4-3
CDR3 DNA: TGCGCCAGCAGCCAAGATATTTCCGGGACAGGGAGGAGCAATGAGCAGTTCTTC
CDR3 protein: CASSQDISGTGRSNEQFF

clone size: few
D gene: .
J gene: TRBJ2-3
V gene: TRBV3-1
CDR3 DNA: TGTGCCAGCAGCATCCTACCGCGGGATACGCAGTATTTT
CDR3 protein: CASSILPRDTQYF

clone size: .
D gene: .
J gene: TRBJ1-6
V gene: TRBV3-1
CDR3 DNA: TGTGCCAGCAGCCAGGGCCCTCCCGGCACCTATAATTCACCCCTCCACTTT
CDR3 protein: CASSQGPPGTYNSPLHF

clone size: few
D gene: .
J gene: TRBJ2-5
V gene: TRBV29-1
CDR3 DNA: TGCAGCGTTGCCGTCAGGGGAGAGACCCAGTACTTC
CDR3 protein: CSVAVRGETQYF

clone size: many
D gene: .
J gene: TRBJ1-1
V gene: TRBV12-3/TRBV12-4
CDR3 DNA: TGTGCCAGCACCGCGGAGACAGGAACTGAAGCTTTCTTT
CDR3 protein: CASTAETGTEAFF

clone size: many
D gene: TRBD1
J gene: TRBJ1-1
V gene: TRBV4-2
CDR3 DNA: TGTGCCAGCAGCCGGACAGGGGTGGACACTGAAGCTTTCTTT
CDR3 protein: CASSRTGVDTEAFF

clone size: many
D gene: TRBD1
J gene: TRBJ1-1
V gene: TRBV12-3/TRBV12-4
CDR3 DNA: TGTGCCAGCAGTGTTACAGGGGCGTCCACTGAAGCTTTCTTT
CDR3 protein: CASSVTGASTEAFF

clone size: .
D gene: .
J gene: TRBJ2-7
V gene: TRBV4-2
CDR3 DNA: TGTGCCAGCAGCCAAGATGGAGGGAGCTCCTACGAGCAGTACTTC
CDR3 protein: CASSQDGGSSYEQYF

clone size: few
D gene: TRBD1
J gene: TRBJ2-7
V gene: TRBV28
CDR3 DNA: TGTGCCAGCAAGGACAGGGGGCGACTCGAGCAGTACTTC
CDR3 protein: CASKDRGRLEQYF

clone size: few
D gene: .
J gene: TRBJ2-2
V gene: TRBV30
CDR3 DNA: TGTGCCTCCCAGAGTCGGCCCGGGGAGCTGTTTTTT
CDR3 protein: CASQSRPGELFF

clone size: many
D gene: TRBD2
J gene: TRBJ2-5
V gene: TRBV7-2
CDR3 DNA: TGTGCCAGCAGCTTAGTACTCGGGAGGGCCGGGGAGACCCAGTACTTC
CDR3 protein: CASSLVLGRAGETQYF

clone size: .
D gene: .
J gene: TRBJ2-3
V gene: TRBV14
CDR3 DNA: TGTGCCAGCAGCCGCTATGGGGGGCGATCAGATACGCAGTATTTT
CDR3 protein: CASSRYGGRSDTQYF

clone size: few
D gene: .
J gene: TRBJ2-3
V gene: TRBV6-1
CDR3 DNA: TGTGCCAGCAGTGAAGGGGGGGCAGATACGCAGTATTTT
CDR3 protein: CASSEGGADTQYF

clone size: few
D gene: .
J gene: TRBJ2-1
V gene: TRBV27
CDR3 DNA: TGTGCCAGCAGTTCAAGCATTTACTCCTACAATGAGCAGTTCTTC
CDR3 protein: CASSSSIYSYNEQFF

clone size: few
D gene: .
J gene: TRBJ2-3
V gene: TRBV4-1
CDR3 DNA: TGCGCCAGCAGCCAAGATAGGGCTAGCGAAAAGGATACGCAGTATTTT
CDR3 protein: CASSQDRASEKDTQYF

clone size: .
D gene: TRBD2
J gene: TRBJ2-7
V gene: TRBV11-2
CDR3 DNA: TGTGCCAGCAGCTTACTAGCGGGACAATACGAGCAGTACTTC
CDR3 protein: CASSLLAGQYEQYF

clone size: many
D gene: TRBD1
J gene: TRBJ1-1
V gene: TRBV4-2
CDR3 DNA: TGTGCCAGCAGCCAACCCGGACAGGACACTGAAGCTTTCTTT
CDR3 protein: CASSQPGQDTEAFF

clone size: few
D gene: TRBD2
J gene: TRBJ2-3
V gene: TRBV20-1
CDR3 DNA: TGCAGTGCTAGAGTTCGGGGAGGGGGCACAGATACGCAGTATTTT
CDR3 protein: CSARVRGGGTDTQYF

clone size: few
D gene: .
J gene: TRBJ1-2
V gene: TRBV3-1
CDR3 DNA: TGTGCCAGCAGCGAACGAACAGGGTTTGCCTATGGCTACACCTTC
CDR3 protein: CASSERTGFAYGYTF

clone size: .
D gene: TRBD1
J gene: TRBJ2-6
V gene: TRBV29-1
CDR3 DNA: TGCAGCGCAAGGACAGGGGGCAGTTCTGGGGCCAACGTCCTGACTTTC
CDR3 protein: CSARTGGSSGANVLTF

clone size: .
D gene: .
J gene: TRBJ2-2
V gene: TRBV18
CDR3 DNA: TGTGCCAGCTCACCAGAAAGCACCGGGGAGCTGTTTTTT
CDR3 protein: CASSPESTGELFF

clone size: few
D gene: .
J gene: TRBJ2-3
V gene: TRBV7-9
CDR3 DNA: TGTGCCAGCAGCTTAAGGCGGAATACGCAGTATTTT
CDR3 protein: CASSLRRNTQYF

clone size: .
D gene: .
J gene: TRBJ1-1
V gene: TRBV20-1
CDR3 DNA: TGCAGTGCTAGGGAGCGGGGCGCCTTGAACACTGAAGCTTTCTTT
CDR3 protein: CSARERGALNTEAFF

clone size: .
D gene: TRBD1
J gene: TRBJ1-1
V gene: TRBV10-3
CDR3 DNA: TGTGCCATCAGTGAGTGGGGACAGGATGAAGCTTTCTTT
CDR3 protein: CAISEWGQDEAFF

clone size: many
D gene: .
J gene: TRBJ1-1
V gene: TRBV20-1
CDR3 DNA: TGCAGTGCTAGAGACGGGGGCGCGGGGACTGAAGCTTTCTTT
CDR3 protein: CSARDGGAGTEAFF

clone size: .
D gene: .
J gene: TRBJ2-7
V gene: TRBV11-2
CDR3 DNA: TGTGCCAGCAGCTGGGTGGTGAAACCCTACGAGCAGTACTTC
CDR3 protein: CASSWVVKPYEQYF

clone size: many
D gene: .
J gene: TRBJ1-2
V gene: TRBV30
CDR3 DNA: TGTGCCTGGAGTGAGCCACAACAGGGTAACTATGGCTACACCTTC
CDR3 protein: CAWSEPQQGNYGYTF

clone size: few
D gene: .
J gene: TRBJ2-2
V gene: TRBV20-1
CDR3 DNA: TGCAGTGCTAGAGATGGAGGGGGAGCGTACACCGGGGAGCTGTTTTTT
CDR3 protein: CSARDGGGAYTGELFF

clone size: .
D gene: .
J gene: TRBJ2-7
V gene: TRBV20-1
CDR3 DNA: TGCAGTGCGGCAGAAGTGGACAGAGCTACGCAGCAGTACTTC
CDR3 protein: CSAAEVDRATQQYF

clone size: few
D gene: .
J gene: TRBJ2-1
V gene: TRBV12-3/TRBV12-4
CDR3 DNA: TGTGCCAGCAGTTCGACCACTCTGATTAAAAACAATGAGCAGTTCTTC
CDR3 protein: CASSSTTLIKNNEQFF

clone size: few
D gene: .
J gene: TRBJ2-4
V gene: TRBV11-2
CDR3 DNA: TGTGCCAGCAGCTTAGGGACAGCCAAAAACATTCAGTACTTC
CDR3 protein: CASSLGTAKNIQYF

clone size: .
D gene: .
J gene: TRBJ2-1
V gene: TRBV20-1
CDR3 DNA: TGCAGTGCTAGAGCCTCGGGGGTTGGGAGTTACAATGAGCAGTTCTTC
CDR3 protein: CSARASGVGSYNEQFF

clone size: few
D gene: TRBD1
J gene: TRBJ2-6
V gene: TRBV28
CDR3 DNA: TGTGCCAGCAGACCCCAGGGGGATCCTGGGGCCAACGTCCTGACTTTC
CDR3 protein: CASRPQGDPGANVLTF